The source of this TCR beta chain is a study of T cells in tuberculosis. TCRdb keeps only in-frame clones here, not all; method: immunoSEQ multiplex PCR. Among roughly 33,000 clones listed, 80% to 95% were seen once. Concerning this clone: Its antigen is unknown.

The V gene lost 7 bases and the J gene lost 5 bases, with 20 bases spanning the gap. The CDR3 runs 15 residues. Per the germline V gene, CDR1 is MNHEY and CDR2 is SMNVEV (reference sequence). Study-wide results and caveats: Smaller alpha distances in active tuberculosis partly reflected shorter CDR3-alpha lengths. GMM-specific TCRs were nearer to active tuberculosis alpha repertoires, suggesting expansion.

This TCR came from a donor aged 10 to 29 with latent tuberculosis or without tuberculosis infection. The material sequenced was PBMCs. V is TRBV27 and J is TRBJ2-5; TRBD2 is a possible D gene (6 bases). CDR3 DNA sequence: TGTGCCAGCACCCTCCGCGGGATCATCGGGGAGACCCAGTACTTC. Translated, it gives CASTLRGIIGETQYF.